This TCR beta chain derives from a study of T cell responses to AZD1222 COVID-19 vaccine. A remark on this clone: Its antigen remains unknown.

V dropped 0 bases and J dropped 5; count of bases not matched to a gene: 2. Germline lookup yields CDR1 MNHEY and CDR2 SVGEGT. The CDR3 has 14 residues. Regarding the study as a whole: The study identified only a handful of AZD1222 recipients as seropositive at baseline. Spike was spanned by vaccine-associated CD4 TCRs, with dominance at 160-218 and 743-854.

TCRdb keeps only in-frame clones here, not all; method: immunoSEQ multiplex PCR. The table shows 200,000 to 250,000 clones, with roughly 94% occurring only once. The sequencing here drew on peripheral blood, taken 28 days after the second dose of the MenACWY control vaccine. This chain uses TRBV6-2 or TRBV6-3 with TRBJ2-7, with 9 nucleotides matching TRBD1. This receptor was taken from an adult who received the MenACWY meningococcal vaccine as a control. CDR3 nucleotides: TGTGCCAGCAGTTACTCCGGGACAGGGCACGAGCAGTACTTC. This encodes CASSYSGTGHEQYF.